The 8 T cell receptor beta chains in this list originate from one sample, sequenced in a study of T cell clonality in common variable immunodeficiency. Assay used: immunoSEQ multiplex PCR; TCRdb lists only in-frame clones, some missing. Singletons are absent from the sample, which has about 19,000 clones. The antigens of these receptors remain unknown. Study observations and caveats: Common variable immunodeficiency TCR beta sequences reportedly had fewer deletions and N-nucleotide insertions.

The sample consisted of peripheral blood mononuclear cells. All receptors derive from a human donor with common variable immunodeficiency.

Within the sample, this clone is medium-sized. Coverage ceases 3 residues before the CDR3 finishes, and the germline J gene fills in the end. The chain couples TRBV15 to TRBJ1-1; D remains unclear. The CDR3 has 14 residues. CDR1 LNHNV and CDR2 YYDKDF come from the germline V gene (reference sequence). V was cut by 2 bases and J by 0 bases, with 7 bases left in between. Here the CDR3 reads CATSRSTVNTEAFF. The covered CDR3 bases are TGTGCCACCAGCAGATCTACAGTGAACACTGAA.

In this sample, this clone turned up many times. Coverage ceases 3 residues before the CDR3 finishes, and the germline J gene fills in the end. The rearrangement joins TRBV20-1 to TRBJ2-3, with 14 positions matching TRBD2. This CDR3 comprises 15 residues. V lost 3 bases to trimming and J lost 5 bases; unmatched junction nucleotides: 4. Germline lookup yields CDR1 DFQATT and CDR2 SNEGSKA (reference sequence). Here the CDR3 reads CSARTSGGAGDTQYF. The sequenced CDR3 bases are TGCAGTGCTAGGACTAGCGGGGGGGCCGGAGATACG.

Concerning this clone: Sequencing ends 3 residues short of the CDR3 end; the germline J gene provides the rest. The chain uses TRBV19 and TRBJ2-7, with 10 bases lining up with TRBD1. V shed 5 bases and J 4 bases; nucleotides not matched to a gene: 8. CDR3 length: 15 residues. Germline CDR1 reads LNHDA; CDR2 reads SQIVND (reference sequence). The covered CDR3 bases are TGTGCCAGTAGTTGGGGGATGGGACAGGGGTACGAG. Amino acids: CASSWGMGQGYE. The whole CDR3 region reads CASSWGMGQGYEQYF.

Notes on this clone: Sequencing ends 3 residues short of the CDR3 end; the germline J gene provides the rest. The chain recombines TRBV19 with TRBJ1-2, with 8 bases fitting TRBD1. This CDR3 has 14 amino acids. Germline V gives CDR1 LNHDA, CDR2 SQIVND (reference sequence). After removal of 7 bases from V and 4 bases from J, the junction contained 8 bases not matched to a gene. The CDR3 DNA, read in part, is TGTGCCAGTATTCCGACAGGGGCGGTCTATGGC. Its protein product is CASIPTGAVYG. The complete CDR3 reads CASIPTGAVYGYTF. The whole variable domain, remainder taken from reference TRBV19 and TRBJ1-2, is DGGITQSPKYLFRKEGQNVTLSCEQNLNHDAMYWYRQDPGQGLRLIYYSQIVNDFQKGDIAEGYSVSREKKESFPLTVTSAQKNPTAFYLCASIPTGAVYGYTFGSGTRLTVV.

With regard to this clone: The read ends 3 residues early relative to the CDR3; the germline J gene fills the gap. The chain couples TRBV18 to TRBJ2-6; tentative D call: TRBD2 (6 bases). V was shortened by 3 bases and J by 2 bases, with 8 bases between the two germline ends. Germline V gene data show CDR1 as KGHSH and CDR2 as LQKENI. The CDR3 consists of 15 residues. Here the CDR3 reads CASSPGTAGANVLTF. The sequenced part of the CDR3 DNA is TGTGCCAGCTCACCGGGGACTGCTGGGGCCAACGTC.

The CDR3 is CASSLAPSGGNSPLHF. The covered CDR3 bases are TGCGCCAGCAGCTTGGCCCCTTCAGGAGGTAATTCACCC. This chain uses TRBV5-1 with TRBJ1-6; D unclear. The read falls 3 residues short of the CDR3 end, and the missing part is taken from the germline J gene. Germline assignment: CDR1 SGHRS and CDR2 YFSETQ. V was cut by 0 bases and J by 6 bases, with 13 bases left in between. The CDR3 runs 16 residues.

To note about this clone: The sequence runs out 3 residues before the end of the CDR3; the remainder is reconstructed from the germline J gene. This chain connects TRBV7-2 to TRBJ2-3, with 8 bases identical to TRBD2. Germline assignment: CDR1 SGHTA and CDR2 FQGNSA. The CDR3 has 16 residues. Trimming cost V 0 bases and J 0 bases; bases outside gene matches: 2. CDR3 amino acids: CASSLAASGSTDTQYF. The sequenced part of the CDR3 DNA is TGTGCCAGCAGCTTAGCGGCTAGCGGGAGCACAGATACG.

This clone has a count of ten or more. Sequencing ends 3 residues short of the CDR3 end; the germline J gene provides the rest. The chain employs TRBV29-1 and TRBJ1-4; TRBD1 matches 7 bases. The CDR3 is 14 residues long. Germline assignment: CDR1 SQVTM and CDR2 ANQGSEA. After removal of 4 bases from V and 7 bases from J, the junction contained 9 bases not matched to a gene. The CDR3 protein is CSVGGYGTAEKLFF. CDR3 DNA, as far as it was read: TGCAGCGTTGGGGGATACGGGACAGCTGAAAAA.